These 5 T cell receptor beta chains share one sample of origin, sequenced in a study of OX40 agonist ivuxolimab in advanced cancers. The data were produced by immunoSEQ multiplex PCR, yet TCRdb's version contains in-frame clones alone and is incomplete. The sample shows about 46,000 clones, around 86% of them seen only once. Material: CD4+ or CD8+ T cells sorted from blood, obtained in a trial of the OX40 agonist ivuxolimab. Receptors originate from an adult with an advanced solid tumor such as melanoma, head and neck, liver or kidney cancer.

This clone appeared a single time. The rearrangement uses TRBV7-2 and TRBJ2-5; 12 bases are shared with TRBD2. Germline values: CDR1 SGHTA, CDR2 FQGNSA. The junction had 6 bases not matched to a gene; V was cut back by 2 bases and J by 5 bases. CDR3 size: 16 residues. CDR3 DNA sequence: TGTGCCAGCAGCTTACCTAGCGGGAGGGCCGGGGAGACCCAGTACTTC. Amino acid sequence: CASSLPSGRAGETQYF. Based on the CDR3 plus reference TRBV7-2 and TRBJ2-5, the full variable domain is GAGVSQSPSNKVTEKGKDVELRCDPISGHTALYWYRQSLGQGLEFLIYFQGNSAPDKSGLPSDRFSAERTGGSVSTLTIQRTQQEDSAVYLCASSLPSGRAGETQYFGPGTRLLVL.

The chain links TRBV27 to TRBJ1-4, with D unclear. Trimming pared 1 base from V and 3 bases from J, leaving 3 bases between. The CDR3 spans 13 residues. Germline-derived CDR1 and CDR2 are MNHEY and SMNVEV (reference sequence). The CDR3 sequence: CASSLLPNEKLFF. CDR3 bases: TGTGCCAGCAGTTTATTACCTAATGAAAAACTGTTTTTT.

This chain connects TRBV5-1 to TRBJ2-1, with D uncertain. Germline-derived CDR1 and CDR2 are SGHRS and YFSETQ. Between the trimmed V and J ends, which lost 2 bases and 6 bases, there was a span of 6 bases. The CDR3 has 12 amino acids. This CDR3 is CASSFPVNEQFF. The DNA for the CDR3 is TGCGCCAGCAGCTTCCCCGTCAATGAGCAGTTCTTC.

The chain combines TRBV7-8 with TRBJ2-2; tentatively, D is TRBD2 (6 bases). The CDR3 contains 17 residues. V was cut by 3 bases and J by 5 bases, with 19 bases left in between. Per the germline V gene, CDR1 is SGHVS and CDR2 is FQNEAQ. CDR3 nucleotide sequence: TGTGCCAGCAGCTTCAACTCTGGGACTGGACCAACCGGGGAGCTGTTTTTT. Protein sequence: CASSFNSGTGPTGELFF. The full variable domain, in which reference TRBV7-8 and TRBJ2-2 provide the parts outside the CDR3, is GAGVSQSPRYKVAKRGQDVALRCDPISGHVSLFWYQQALGQGPEFLTYFQNEAQLDKSGLPSDRFFAERPEGSVSTLKIQRTQQEDSAVYLCASSFNSGTGPTGELFFGEGSRLTVL.

For this clone: Mismatch with germline at one junction end may stem from a read error. This chain uses TRBV20-1 with TRBJ2-1; 8 nucleotides match TRBD2. This CDR3 is 10 amino acids long. Germline V CDR1 and CDR2: DFQATT, SNEGSKA (reference sequence). This CDR3 reads CSAQAGVALF. CDR3 bases: TGCAGTGCTCAAGCGGGAGTAGCGCTCTTC.